This TCR beta chain was captured in a study of CXCR3-negative and CXCR3-positive naive CD8 T cells. Across the study: Libraries each contributed about 1.5 +/- 0.3 million TRB reads, for around 140 million in total. General study points: The study found more hydrophobic TRB CDR3s in CXCR3-positive naive cells than in CXCR3-negative naive cells. Memory cells diverged, while naive CXCR3-positive and CXCR3-negative cells had similar TRBV-TRBJ usage.

Notes on this clonotype: Its matching antigen is unknown.

The TRB libraries of cDNA were built by UMI-labeled 5' RACE. For each CDR3 protein, TCRdb gives one entry from its re-call of the 5' RACE reads, without DNA. Its table lists about 45,000 distinct CDR3 sequences. Cells classed as naive CD8+ T cells were CD45RO-CCR7+CD27+CD95-. The sample taken for sequencing was naive CXCR3- CD8+ T cells from blood. Subset noted: CD45RO-CCR7+CD27+CD95- naive CD8+ T cells lacking CXCR3 (TNR3-). The source is a human donor in good health. Some clones in this sample may be carry-over from other donors' samples.

The CDR3 is CATSRDRGYEQYF. This chain uses TRBV15 with TRBJ2-7; the TCRdb call, TRBD1, lacks DNA for checking. The germline gives CDR1 LNHNV, CDR2 YYDKDF (reference sequence). The CDR3 consists of 13 residues.